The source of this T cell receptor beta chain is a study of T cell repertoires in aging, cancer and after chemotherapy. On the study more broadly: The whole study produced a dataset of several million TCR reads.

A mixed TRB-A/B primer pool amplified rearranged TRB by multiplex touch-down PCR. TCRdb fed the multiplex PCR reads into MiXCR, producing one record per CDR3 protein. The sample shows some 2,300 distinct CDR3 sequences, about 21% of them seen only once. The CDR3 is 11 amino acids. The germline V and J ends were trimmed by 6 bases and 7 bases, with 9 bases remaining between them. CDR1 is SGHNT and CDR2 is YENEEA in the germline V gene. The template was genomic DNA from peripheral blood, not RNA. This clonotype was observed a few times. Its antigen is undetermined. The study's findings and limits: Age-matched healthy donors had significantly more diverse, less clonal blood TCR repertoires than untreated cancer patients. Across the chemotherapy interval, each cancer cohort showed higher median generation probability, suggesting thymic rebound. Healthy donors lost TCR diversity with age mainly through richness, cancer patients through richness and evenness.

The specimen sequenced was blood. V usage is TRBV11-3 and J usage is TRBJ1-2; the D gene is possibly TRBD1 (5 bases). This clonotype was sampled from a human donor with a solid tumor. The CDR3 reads CASSSQGGYTF. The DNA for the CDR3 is TGTGCCAGCAGTTCGCAGGGTGGCTACACCTTC. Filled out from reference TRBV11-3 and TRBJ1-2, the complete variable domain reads EAGVVQSPRYKIIEKKQPVAFWCNPISGHNTLYWYLQNLGQGPELLIRYENEEAVDDSQLPKDRFSAERLKGVDSTLKIQPAELGDSAVYLCASSSQGGYTFGSGTRLTVV.